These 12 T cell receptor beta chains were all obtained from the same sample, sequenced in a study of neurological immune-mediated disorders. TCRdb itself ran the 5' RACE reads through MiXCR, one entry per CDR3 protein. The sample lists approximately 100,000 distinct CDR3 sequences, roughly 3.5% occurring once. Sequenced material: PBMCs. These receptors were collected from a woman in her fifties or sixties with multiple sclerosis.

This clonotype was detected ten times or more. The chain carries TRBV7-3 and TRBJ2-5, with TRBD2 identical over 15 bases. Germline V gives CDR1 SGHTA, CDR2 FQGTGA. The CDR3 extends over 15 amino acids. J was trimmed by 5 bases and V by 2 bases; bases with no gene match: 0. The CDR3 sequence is CASSLGLAGGETQYF. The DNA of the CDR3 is TGTGCCAGCAGCTTAGGACTAGCGGGGGGGGAGACCCAGTACTTC.

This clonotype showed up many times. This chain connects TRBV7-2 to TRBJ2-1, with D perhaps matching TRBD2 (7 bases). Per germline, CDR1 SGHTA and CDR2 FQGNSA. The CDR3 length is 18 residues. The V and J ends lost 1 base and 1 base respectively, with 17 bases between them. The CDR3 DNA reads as TGTGCCAGCAGCTTAGAAAGGGTGGGGGGGCGGTCCTACAATGAGCAGTTCTTC. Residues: CASSLERVGGRSYNEQFF.

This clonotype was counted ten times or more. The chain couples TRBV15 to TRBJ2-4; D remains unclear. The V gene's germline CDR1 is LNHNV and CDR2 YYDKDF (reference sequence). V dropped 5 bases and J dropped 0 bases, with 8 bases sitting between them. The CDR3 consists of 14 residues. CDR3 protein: CATSGKLAKNIQYF. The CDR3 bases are TGTGCCACCAGCGGCAAACTAGCCAAAAACATTCAGTACTTC.

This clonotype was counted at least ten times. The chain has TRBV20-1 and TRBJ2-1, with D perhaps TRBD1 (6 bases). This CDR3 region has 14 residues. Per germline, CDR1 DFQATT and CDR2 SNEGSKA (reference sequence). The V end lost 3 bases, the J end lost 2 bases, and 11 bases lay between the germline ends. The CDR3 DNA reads TGCAGTGCTAGCCCGACAGGAGCCTACAATGAGCAGTTCTTC. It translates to CSASPTGAYNEQFF.

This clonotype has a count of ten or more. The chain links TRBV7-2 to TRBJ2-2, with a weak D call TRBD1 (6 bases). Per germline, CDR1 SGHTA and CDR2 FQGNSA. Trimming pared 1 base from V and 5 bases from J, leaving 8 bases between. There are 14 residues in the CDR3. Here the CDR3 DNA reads TGTGCCAGCAGCTTAGGGGGGCAAACCGGGGAGCTGTTTTTT. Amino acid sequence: CASSLGGQTGELFF.

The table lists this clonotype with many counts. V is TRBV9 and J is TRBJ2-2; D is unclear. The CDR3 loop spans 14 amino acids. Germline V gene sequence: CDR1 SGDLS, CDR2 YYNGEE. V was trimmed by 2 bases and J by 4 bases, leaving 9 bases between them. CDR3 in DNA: TGTGCCAGCAGCGTGACATGGGCCACCGGGGAGCTGTTTTTT. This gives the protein CASSVTWATGELFF.

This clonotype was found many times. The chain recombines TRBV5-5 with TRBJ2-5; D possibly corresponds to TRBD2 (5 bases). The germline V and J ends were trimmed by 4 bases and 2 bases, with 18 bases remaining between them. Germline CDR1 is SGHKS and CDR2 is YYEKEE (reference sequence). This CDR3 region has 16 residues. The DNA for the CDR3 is TGTGCCAGCAGCCCAGCAATTAACGCGGGTCAAGAGACCCAGTACTTC. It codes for CASSPAINAGQETQYF.

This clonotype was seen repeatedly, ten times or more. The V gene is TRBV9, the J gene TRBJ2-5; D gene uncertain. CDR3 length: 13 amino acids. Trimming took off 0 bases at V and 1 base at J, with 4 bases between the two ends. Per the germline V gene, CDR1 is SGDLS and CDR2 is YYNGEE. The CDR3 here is CASSVGVQETQYF. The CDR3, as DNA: TGTGCCAGCAGCGTAGGGGTCCAAGAGACCCAGTACTTC.

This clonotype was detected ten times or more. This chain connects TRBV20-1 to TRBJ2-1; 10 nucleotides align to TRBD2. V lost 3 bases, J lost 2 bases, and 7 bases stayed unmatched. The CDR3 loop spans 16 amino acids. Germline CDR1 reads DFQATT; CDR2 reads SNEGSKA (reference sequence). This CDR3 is CSARDPSGGAYNEQFF. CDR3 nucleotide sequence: TGCAGTGCTAGGGACCCTAGCGGGGGCGCCTACAATGAGCAGTTCTTC.

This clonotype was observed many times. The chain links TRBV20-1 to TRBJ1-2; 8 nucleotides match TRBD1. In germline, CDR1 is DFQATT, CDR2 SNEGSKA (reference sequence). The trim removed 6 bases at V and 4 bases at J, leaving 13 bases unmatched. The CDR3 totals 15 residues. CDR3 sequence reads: CSATQQGGLGYGYTF. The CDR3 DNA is TGCAGTGCCACCCAACAGGGGGGTTTAGGCTATGGCTACACCTTC.

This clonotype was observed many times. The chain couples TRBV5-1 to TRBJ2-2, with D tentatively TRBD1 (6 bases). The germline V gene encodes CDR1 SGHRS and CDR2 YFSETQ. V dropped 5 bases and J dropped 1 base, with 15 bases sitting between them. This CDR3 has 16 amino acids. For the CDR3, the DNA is TGCGCCAGCAGTCGTACGACAGGAGTGAACACCGGGGAGCTGTTTTTT. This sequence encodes CASSRTTGVNTGELFF.

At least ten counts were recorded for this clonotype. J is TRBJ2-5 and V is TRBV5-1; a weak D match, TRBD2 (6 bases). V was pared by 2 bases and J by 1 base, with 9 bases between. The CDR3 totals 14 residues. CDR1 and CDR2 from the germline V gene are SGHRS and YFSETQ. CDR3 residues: CASSLGGAQETQYF. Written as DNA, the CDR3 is TGCGCCAGCAGCTTAGGAGGGGCCCAAGAGACCCAGTACTTC.